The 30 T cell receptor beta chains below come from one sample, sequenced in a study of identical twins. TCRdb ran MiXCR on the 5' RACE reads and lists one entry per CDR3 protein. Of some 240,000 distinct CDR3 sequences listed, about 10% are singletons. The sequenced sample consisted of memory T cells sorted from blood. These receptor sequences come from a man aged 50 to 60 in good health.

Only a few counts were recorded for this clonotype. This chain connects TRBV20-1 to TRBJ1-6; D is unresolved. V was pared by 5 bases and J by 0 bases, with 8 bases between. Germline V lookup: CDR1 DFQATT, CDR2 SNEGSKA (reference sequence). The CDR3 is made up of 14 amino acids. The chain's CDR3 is CSASKSSYNSPLHF. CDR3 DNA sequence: TGCAGTGCTTCTAAGAGCTCCTATAATTCACCCCTCCACTTT.

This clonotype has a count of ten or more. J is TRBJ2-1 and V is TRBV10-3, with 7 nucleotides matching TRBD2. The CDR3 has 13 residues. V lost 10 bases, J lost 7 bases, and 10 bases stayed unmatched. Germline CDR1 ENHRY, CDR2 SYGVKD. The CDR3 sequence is CATREREMNEQFF. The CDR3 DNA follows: TGTGCCACCCGGGAGCGGGAAATGAATGAGCAGTTCTTC.

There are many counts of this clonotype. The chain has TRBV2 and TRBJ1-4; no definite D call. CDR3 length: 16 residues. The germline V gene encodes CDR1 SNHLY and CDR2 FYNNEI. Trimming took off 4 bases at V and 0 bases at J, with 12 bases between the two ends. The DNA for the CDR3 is TGTGCCAGCAGTGCCTCGACTGGGGCAACTAATGAAAAACTGTTTTTT. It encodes CASSASTGATNEKLFF.

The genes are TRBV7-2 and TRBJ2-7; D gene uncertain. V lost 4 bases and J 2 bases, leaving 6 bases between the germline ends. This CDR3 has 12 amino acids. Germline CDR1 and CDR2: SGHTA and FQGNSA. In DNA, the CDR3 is TGTGCCAGCAGCTCGGCCGCCTACGAGCAGTACTTC. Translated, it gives CASSSAAYEQYF.

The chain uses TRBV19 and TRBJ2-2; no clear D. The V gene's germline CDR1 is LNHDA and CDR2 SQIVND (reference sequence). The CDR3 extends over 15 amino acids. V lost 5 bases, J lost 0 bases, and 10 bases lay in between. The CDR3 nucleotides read TGTGCCAGTAGTGAAATGGCGGCGAACACCGGGGAGCTGTTTTTT. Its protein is CASSEMAANTGELFF.

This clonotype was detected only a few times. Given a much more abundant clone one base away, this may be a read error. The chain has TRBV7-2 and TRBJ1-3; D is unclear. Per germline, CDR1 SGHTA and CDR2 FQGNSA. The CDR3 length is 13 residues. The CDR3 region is CASSLEFGNAIYF. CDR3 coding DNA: TGTGCCAGCAGCTTAGAGTTCGGAAACGCCATATATTTT.

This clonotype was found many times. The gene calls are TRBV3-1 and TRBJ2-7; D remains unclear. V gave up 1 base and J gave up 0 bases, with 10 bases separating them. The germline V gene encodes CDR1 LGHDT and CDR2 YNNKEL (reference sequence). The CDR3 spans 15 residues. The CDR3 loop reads CASSQVRVNSYEQYF. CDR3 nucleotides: TGTGCCAGCAGCCAAGTTAGGGTAAACTCCTACGAGCAGTACTTC.

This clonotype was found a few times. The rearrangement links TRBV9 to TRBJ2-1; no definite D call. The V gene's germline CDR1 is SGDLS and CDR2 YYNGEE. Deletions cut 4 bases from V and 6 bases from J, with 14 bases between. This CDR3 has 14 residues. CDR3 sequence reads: CASSLEGWVNEQFF. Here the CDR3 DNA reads TGTGCCAGCAGCTTAGAAGGGTGGGTCAATGAGCAGTTCTTC.

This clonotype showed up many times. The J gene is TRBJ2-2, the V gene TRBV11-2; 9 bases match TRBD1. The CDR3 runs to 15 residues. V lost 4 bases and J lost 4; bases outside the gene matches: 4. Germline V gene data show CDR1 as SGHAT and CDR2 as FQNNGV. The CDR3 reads CASSSTGGGTGELFF. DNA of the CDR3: TGTGCCAGCAGCTCGACAGGGGGAGGCACCGGGGAGCTGTTTTTT.

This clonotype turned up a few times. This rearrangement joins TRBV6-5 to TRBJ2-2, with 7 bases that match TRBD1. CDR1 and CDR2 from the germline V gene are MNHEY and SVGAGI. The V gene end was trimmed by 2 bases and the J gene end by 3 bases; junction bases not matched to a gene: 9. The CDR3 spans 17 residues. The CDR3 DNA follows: TGTGCCAGCAGTTACGCATCGGGGACAGTACACACCGGGGAGCTGTTTTTT. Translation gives CASSYASGTVHTGELFF.

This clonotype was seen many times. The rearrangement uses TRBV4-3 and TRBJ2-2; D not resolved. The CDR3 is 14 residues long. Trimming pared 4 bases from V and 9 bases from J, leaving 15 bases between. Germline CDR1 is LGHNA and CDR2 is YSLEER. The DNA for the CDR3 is TGCGCCAGCAGCCCTCGCGCAGGCAGCTGGGAGCTGTTTTTT. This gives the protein CASSPRAGSWELFF.

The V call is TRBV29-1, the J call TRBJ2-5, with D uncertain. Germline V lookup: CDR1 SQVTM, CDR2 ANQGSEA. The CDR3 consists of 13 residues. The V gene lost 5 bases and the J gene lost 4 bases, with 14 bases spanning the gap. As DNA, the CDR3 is TGCAGCGTTCGGTTAACTACTCGAGAGACCCAGTACTTC. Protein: CSVRLTTRETQYF.

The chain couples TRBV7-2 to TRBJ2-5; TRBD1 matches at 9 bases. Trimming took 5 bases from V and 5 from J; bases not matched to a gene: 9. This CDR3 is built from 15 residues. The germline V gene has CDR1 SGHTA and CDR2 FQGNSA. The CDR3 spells CASSTRQGVFETQYF. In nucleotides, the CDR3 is TGTGCCAGCAGCACCAGACAGGGGGTGTTTGAGACCCAGTACTTC. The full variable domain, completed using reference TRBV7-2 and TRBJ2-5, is GAGVSQSPSNKVTEKGKDVELRCDPISGHTALYWYRQSLGQGLEFLIYFQGNSAPDKSGLPSDRFSAERTGGSVSTLTIQRTQQEDSAVYLCASSTRQGVFETQYFGPGTRLLVL.

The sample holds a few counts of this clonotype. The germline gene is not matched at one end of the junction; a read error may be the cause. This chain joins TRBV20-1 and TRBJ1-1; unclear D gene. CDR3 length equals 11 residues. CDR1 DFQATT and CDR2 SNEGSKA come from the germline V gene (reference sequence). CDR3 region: CSARDAPREIF. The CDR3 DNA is TGCAGTGCTAGAGATGCCCCGAGGGAGATATTT.

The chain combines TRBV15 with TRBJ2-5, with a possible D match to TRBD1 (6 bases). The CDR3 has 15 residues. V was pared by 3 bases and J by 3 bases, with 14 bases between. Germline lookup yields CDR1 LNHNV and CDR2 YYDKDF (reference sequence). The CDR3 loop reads CATSREQGREETQYF. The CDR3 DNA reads TGTGCCACCAGCAGGGAACAGGGTCGGGAAGAGACCCAGTACTTC.

CDR3 nucleotide sequence: TGCGCCAGCAGCTTTGGGACAGCTCAACAAGAGACCCAGTACTTC. As protein: CASSFGTAQQETQYF. This chain uses TRBV4-3 with TRBJ2-5; TRBD1 matches at 7 bases. J lost 2 bases, V lost 5 bases, and 8 bases had no gene match. The CDR3 is 15 residues long. The germline CDR1 and CDR2 sequences are LGHNA and YSLEER.

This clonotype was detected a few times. The CDR3 protein is CASTFSATNEKLFF. The CDR3 DNA sequence: TGTGCCAGCACCTTTTCTGCAACTAATGAAAAACTGTTTTTT. This chain uses TRBV12-3 or TRBV12-4 with TRBJ1-4; unclear D gene. The CDR3 has 14 residues. Deletions cut 7 bases from V and 0 bases from J, with 9 bases between.

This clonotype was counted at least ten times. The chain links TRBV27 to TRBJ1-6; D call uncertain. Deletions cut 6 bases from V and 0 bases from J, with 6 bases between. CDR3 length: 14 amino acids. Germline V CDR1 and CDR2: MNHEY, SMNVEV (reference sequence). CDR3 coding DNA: TGTGCCAGCAGGACACCCTCCTATAATTCACCCCTCCACTTT. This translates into CASRTPSYNSPLHF.

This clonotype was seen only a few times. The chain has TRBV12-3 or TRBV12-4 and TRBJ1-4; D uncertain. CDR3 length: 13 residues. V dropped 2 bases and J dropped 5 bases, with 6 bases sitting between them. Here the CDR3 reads CASSLNGNEKLFF. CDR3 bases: TGTGCCAGCAGTTTAAACGGAAATGAAAAACTGTTTTTT.

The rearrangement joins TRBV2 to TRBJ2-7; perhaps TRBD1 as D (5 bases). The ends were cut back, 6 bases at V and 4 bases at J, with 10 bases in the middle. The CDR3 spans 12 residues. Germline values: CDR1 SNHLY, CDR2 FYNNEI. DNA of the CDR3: TGTGCCAGCAGATTCCAGGGTTACGAGCAGTACTTC. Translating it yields CASRFQGYEQYF.

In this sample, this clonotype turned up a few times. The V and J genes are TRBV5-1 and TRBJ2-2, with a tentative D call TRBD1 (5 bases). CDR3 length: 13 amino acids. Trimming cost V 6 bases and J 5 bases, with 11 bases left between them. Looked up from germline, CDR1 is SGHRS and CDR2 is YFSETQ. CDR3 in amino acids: CASKTTETGELFF. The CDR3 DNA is TGCGCCAGCAAAACGACAGAAACCGGGGAGCTGTTTTTT.

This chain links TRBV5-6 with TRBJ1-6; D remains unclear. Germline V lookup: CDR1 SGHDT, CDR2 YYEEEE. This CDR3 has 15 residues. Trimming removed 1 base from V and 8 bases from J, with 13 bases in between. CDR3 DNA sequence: TGTGCCAGCAGCTTGACCCGGGGTGTGGATTCACCCCTCCACTTT. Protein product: CASSLTRGVDSPLHF.

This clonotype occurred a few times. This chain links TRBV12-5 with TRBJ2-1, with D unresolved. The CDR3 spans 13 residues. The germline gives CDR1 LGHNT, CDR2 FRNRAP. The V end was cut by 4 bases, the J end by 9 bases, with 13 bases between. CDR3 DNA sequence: TGTGCTAGTGGTTCAAGTGAGAGGAGTGAGCAGTTCTTC. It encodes CASGSSERSEQFF.

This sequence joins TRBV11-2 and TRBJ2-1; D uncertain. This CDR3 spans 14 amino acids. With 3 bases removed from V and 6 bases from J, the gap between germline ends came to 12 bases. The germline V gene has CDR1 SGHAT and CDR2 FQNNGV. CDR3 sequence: CASSLILGGNEQFF. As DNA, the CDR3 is TGTGCCAGCAGCTTGATTTTAGGTGGCAATGAGCAGTTCTTC. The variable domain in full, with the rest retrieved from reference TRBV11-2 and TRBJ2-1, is EAGVAQSPRYKIIEKRQSVAFWCNPISGHATLYWYQQILGQGPKLLIQFQNNGVVDDSQLPKDRFSAERLKGVDSTLKIQPAKLEDSAVYLCASSLILGGNEQFFGPGTRLTVL.

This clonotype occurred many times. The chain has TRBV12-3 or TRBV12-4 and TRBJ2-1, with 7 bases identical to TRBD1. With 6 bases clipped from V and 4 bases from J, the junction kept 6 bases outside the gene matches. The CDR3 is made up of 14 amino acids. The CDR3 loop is CASSQGQWYNEQFF. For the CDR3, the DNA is TGTGCCAGCAGCCAGGGACAGTGGTACAATGAGCAGTTCTTC.

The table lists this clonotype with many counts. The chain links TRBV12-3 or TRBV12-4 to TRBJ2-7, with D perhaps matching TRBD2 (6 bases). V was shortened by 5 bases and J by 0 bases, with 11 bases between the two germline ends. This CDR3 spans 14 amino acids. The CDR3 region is CASSQTGSSYEQYF. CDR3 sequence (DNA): TGTGCCAGCAGTCAAACCGGGAGCTCCTACGAGCAGTACTTC.

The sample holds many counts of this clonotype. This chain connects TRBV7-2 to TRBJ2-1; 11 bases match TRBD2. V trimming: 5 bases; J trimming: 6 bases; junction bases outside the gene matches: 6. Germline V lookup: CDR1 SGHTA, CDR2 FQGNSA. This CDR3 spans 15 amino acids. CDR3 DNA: TGTGCCAGCAGCCTGACTAGCGGGGCCTTCAATGAGCAGTTCTTC. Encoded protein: CASSLTSGAFNEQFF.

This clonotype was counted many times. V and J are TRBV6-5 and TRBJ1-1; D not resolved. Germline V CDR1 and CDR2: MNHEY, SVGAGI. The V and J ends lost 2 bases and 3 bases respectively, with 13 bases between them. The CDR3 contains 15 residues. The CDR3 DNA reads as TGTGCCAGCAGTTACAGGATTTTCTTAGACACTGAAGCTTTCTTT. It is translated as CASSYRIFLDTEAFF.

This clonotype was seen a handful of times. The CDR3 DNA sequence: TGTGCCAGCAGCTTCGGACTCTCTCAAGAGACCCAGTACTTC. This encodes CASSFGLSQETQYF. The J gene is TRBJ2-5, the V gene TRBV11-2, with a weak D call TRBD2 (5 bases). Germline CDR1 and CDR2: SGHAT and FQNNGV. This CDR3 is 14 amino acids long. V lost 3 bases, J lost 2 bases, and 10 bases lay in between.

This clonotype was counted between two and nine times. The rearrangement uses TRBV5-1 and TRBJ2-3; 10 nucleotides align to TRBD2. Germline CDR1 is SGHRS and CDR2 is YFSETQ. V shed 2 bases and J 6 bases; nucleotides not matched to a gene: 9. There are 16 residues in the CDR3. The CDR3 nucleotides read TGCGCCAGCAGCTTCGCACTAGCGGGGTCGGGTGATACGCAGTATTTT. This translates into CASSFALAGSGDTQYF.